This note documents a single T cell receptor (beta chain) sequence. The specificity of this receptor is unknown. No base qualities exist here, and no much larger clone lies one base off it. These data belong to a study of T cell responses to AZD1222 COVID-19 vaccine (dated by TCRdb to 2020 to 2022). With respect to the entire study: AZD1222 recipients given second doses at about 4 weeks or at about 12 weeks were pooled, since spike-specific TCR depth and breadth were not found to differ between the two schedules. TCR sequencing was performed for approximately 240 trial participants, of whom some 200 were given two doses of AZD1222 and approximately 25 were given two doses of MenACWY control vaccine. Enrollment into the trials was organized by age into subgroups of 18-55, 56-69 and 70-plus years, and those subgroups contained 148, 28 and 57 TCR-sequenced participants, respectively.

The investigation overall reported the following: Reportedly, almost half of the unique spike-specific TCRs recognized epitopes lying outside the regions that are mutated in the B.1.351 and B.1.1.7 variants. After two AZD1222 doses, both the breadth and the depth of spike-specific TCRs were significantly higher than at day 0 and than in MenACWY recipients. Because no samples from the day 14 peak response were available, repertoires could be characterized only after the peak T cell response. Participants were mostly white British, with more females than males. The authors suggested clonal diversity may have been underestimated. In the small 56-69-year group, the increase in depth fell short of significance, most likely because of low power. Only five or six AZD1222 recipients were SARS-CoV-2 seropositive at baseline, limiting conclusions about previously exposed vaccinees. The whole spike protein was spanned by vaccine-associated CD4 TCRs, and dominant responses were seen in regions 160-218 and 743-854.

The CDR3 regions of human TCRbeta chains were subjected to immunosequencing. In the paper's pipeline: Repertoire TCRs were checked for matches against a reference library of SARS-CoV-2-specific TCRs that had been generated using the MIRA antigen-specificity platform. Breadth was defined as the fraction of unique TCRs that were SARS-CoV-2-associated. Depth was defined as the fraction of total T cells that were SARS-CoV-2-associated. Using the MIRA data, each spike-specific TCR was assigned both to the spike region to which the TCR was reactive and to a CD4 or CD8 class. Log10-transformed breadth and depth values were compared by one-way ANOVA with Sidak's multiple comparisons tests. TCRdb provides this immuneACCESS table in a form limited to in-frame rearrangements. Some clones are lacking; in checked studies, under half of them reflect an unresolved V gene, and why the rest are absent is not known. Clonal size and the V and J genes are those of that table, whereas D and trimming came from the DNA. The sample table holds some 150,000 clones, of which roughly nine tenths were seen once. Jointly, the top ten make up roughly 1.9% of the sample.

V sheds 0 bases and J sheds 0 bases, leaving 7 bases between their ends. From a lookup of the germline V gene, CDR1 and CDR2 are SGDLS and YYNGEE. Inclusive of the bounding cysteine and phenylalanine, the CDR3 is 14 residues long. Only the CDR3 region is kept as DNA, spanning 42 bases read in frame from base 1. Per the publication, the time point label means: baseline before first vaccination. Vaccinee samples were obtained from the UK trials COV001 and COV002, which included a single-blind randomized controlled phase 2/3 trial of AZD1222 (ChAdOx1 nCoV-19) in healthy adults. Trial participant PBMC samples were collected at day 0 and day 28 after the second dose for TCRbeta chain sequencing.

Source: peripheral blood, taken on day 0 of AZD1222 vaccination. The chain employs TRBV9 and TRBJ2-7; a confident D gene designation cannot be given. This receptor was obtained from an adult in good health. This receptor has the CDR3 CASSVGPFSYEQYF. The DNA sequence follows: TGTGCCAGCAGCGTAGGACCGTTCTCCTACGAGCAGTACTTC. The reference TRBV9 and TRBJ2-7 proteins fill in what lies around the CDR3, so the full variable domain reads DSGVTQTPKHLITATGQRVTLRCSPRSGDLSVYWYQQSLDQGLQFLIQYYNGEERAKGNILERFSAQQFPDLHSELNLSSLELGDSALYFCASSVGPFSYEQYFGPGTRLTVT.